This record concerns one TCR beta chain sequence. As yet, its antigen is unknown. Around 10 ml of fresh peripheral blood supplied the PBMCs. This entry comes from a study of T cells in Graves' hyperthyroidism and ophthalmopathy. TCR beta CDR3 regions were amplified from RNA transcripts. HTBI primers were the set used in a first-round RT-PCR of the TCR CDR3. TCRdb used MiXCR to reprocess the multiplex PCR reads, holding one entry per CDR3 protein. The sample contains about 380,000 distinct CDR3 sequences, 13% of which appear only once. Overall study results and limits: Most thyroid clonotypes expanded above 0.001 appeared in blood too.

Source material: blood. This sequence originates from a man aged 25-40 years with Graves' hyperthyroidism that later progressed to Graves' ophthalmopathy.

The CDR3 loop reads CISWGGSNEQFF. CDR3 sequence (DNA): TGCATCTCGTGGGGGGGGTCCAATGAGCAGTTCTTC. The J gene is TRBJ2-1, the V gene TRBV29-1; TRBD2 matches 7 bases. The CDR3 loop spans 12 amino acids. Germline lookup yields CDR1 SQVTM and CDR2 ANQGSEA.